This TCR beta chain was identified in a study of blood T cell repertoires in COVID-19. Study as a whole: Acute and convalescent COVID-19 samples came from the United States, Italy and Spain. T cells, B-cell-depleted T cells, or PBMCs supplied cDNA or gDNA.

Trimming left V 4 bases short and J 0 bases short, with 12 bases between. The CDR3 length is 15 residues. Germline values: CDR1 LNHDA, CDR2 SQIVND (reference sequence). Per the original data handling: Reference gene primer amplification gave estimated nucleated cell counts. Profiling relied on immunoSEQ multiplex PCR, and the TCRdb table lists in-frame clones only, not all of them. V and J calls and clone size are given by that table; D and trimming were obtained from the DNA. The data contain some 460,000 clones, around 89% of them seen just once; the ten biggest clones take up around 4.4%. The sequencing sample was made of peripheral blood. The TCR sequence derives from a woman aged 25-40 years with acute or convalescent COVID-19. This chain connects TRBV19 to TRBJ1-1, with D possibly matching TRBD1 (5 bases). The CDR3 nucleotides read TGTGCCAGTAGTAGTCAGGGCTCCTTGAACACTGAAGCTTTCTTT. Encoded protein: CASSSQGSLNTEAFF.